The clone carrying this TCR beta chain showed up just a few times. Its cognate antigen is unknown. The template for TCR beta VDJ and CDR3 sequence profiling was genomic DNA. MiXCR was run by TCRdb on the reads, yielding one entry per CDR3 protein. The data contain around 400,000 distinct CDR3 sequences, about 70% of them singletons. The sample originates from a study of CD8+CD57+ T cells in acquired aplastic anemia. Across the whole study: Mean yield of DNA from sorted CD4+ and CD8+ cells was around 3 ug. Reads per healthy sample averaged roughly 10 million (CD4+) and 11.0 million (CD8+).

V gave up 6 bases and J gave up 2 bases, with 14 bases separating them. The germline CDR1 and CDR2 sequences are LGHNA and YNFKEQ. There are 14 residues in the CDR3. Study results and caveats: Almost 30 sequences, all CD8+ CDR3, were shared between patients and controls.

The gene calls are TRBV4-2 and TRBJ2-7, with D tentatively TRBD1 (7 bases). The origin of this receptor is a human donor in good health, serving as a control. The specimen was sorted CD4+, CD8+, or CD8+CD57+ T cells (not recorded which) from PBMCs. For the CDR3, the DNA is TGTGCCAGCAGTGGGGGACAGCGGGCCTACGAGCAGTACTTC. Translated: CASSGGQRAYEQYF.